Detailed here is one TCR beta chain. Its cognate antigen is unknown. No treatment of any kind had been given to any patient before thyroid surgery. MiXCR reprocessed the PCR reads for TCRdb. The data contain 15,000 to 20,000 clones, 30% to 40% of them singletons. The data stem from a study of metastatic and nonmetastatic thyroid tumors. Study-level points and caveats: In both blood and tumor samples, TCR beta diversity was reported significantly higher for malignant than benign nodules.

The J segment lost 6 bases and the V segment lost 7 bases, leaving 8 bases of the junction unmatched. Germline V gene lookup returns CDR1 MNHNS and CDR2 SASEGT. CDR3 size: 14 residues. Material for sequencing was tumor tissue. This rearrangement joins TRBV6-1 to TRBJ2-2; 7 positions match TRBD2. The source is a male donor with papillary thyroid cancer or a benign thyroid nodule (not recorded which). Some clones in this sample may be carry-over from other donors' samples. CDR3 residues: CASIRTRTAGELFF. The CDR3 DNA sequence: TGTGCCAGCATTAGGACTAGGACGGCCGGGGAGCTGTTTTTT.